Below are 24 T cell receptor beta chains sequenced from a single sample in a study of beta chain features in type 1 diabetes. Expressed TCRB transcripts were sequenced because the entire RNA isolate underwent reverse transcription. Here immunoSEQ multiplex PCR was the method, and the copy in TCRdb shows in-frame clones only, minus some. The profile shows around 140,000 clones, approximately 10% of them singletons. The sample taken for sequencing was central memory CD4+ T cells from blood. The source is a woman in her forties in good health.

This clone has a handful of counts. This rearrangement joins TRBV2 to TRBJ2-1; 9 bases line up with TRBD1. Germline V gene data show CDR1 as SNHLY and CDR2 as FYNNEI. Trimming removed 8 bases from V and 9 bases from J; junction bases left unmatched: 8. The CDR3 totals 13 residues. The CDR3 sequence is CASHGTGLGEQFF. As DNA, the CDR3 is TGTGCCAGCCACGGGACAGGGTTAGGTGAGCAGTTCTTC. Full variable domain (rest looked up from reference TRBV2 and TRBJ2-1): EPEVTQTPSHQVTQMGQEVILRCVPISNHLYFYWYRQILGQKVEFLVSFYNNEISEKSEIFDDQFSVERPDGSNFTLKIRSTKLEDSAMYFCASHGTGLGEQFFGPGTRLTVL.

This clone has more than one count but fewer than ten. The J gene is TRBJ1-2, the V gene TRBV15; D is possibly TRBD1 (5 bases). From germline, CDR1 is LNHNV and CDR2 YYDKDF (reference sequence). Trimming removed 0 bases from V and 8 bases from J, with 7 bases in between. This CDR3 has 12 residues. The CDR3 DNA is TGTGCCACCAGCAGAGATTCAGGGGGCTACACCTTC. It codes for CATSRDSGGYTF. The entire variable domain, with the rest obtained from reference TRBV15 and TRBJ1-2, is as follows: DAMVIQNPRYQVTQFGKPVTLSCSQTLNHNVMYWYQQKSSQAPKLLFHYYDKDFNNEADTPDNFQSRRPNTSFCFLDIRSPGLGDTAMYLCATSRDSGGYTFGSGTRLTVV.

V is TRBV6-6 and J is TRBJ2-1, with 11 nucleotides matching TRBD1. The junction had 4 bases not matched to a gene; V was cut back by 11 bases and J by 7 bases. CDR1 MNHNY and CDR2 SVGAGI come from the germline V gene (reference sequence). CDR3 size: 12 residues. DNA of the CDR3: TGTGCCGCCGGGACAGGGGGGAATGAGCAGTTCTTC. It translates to CAAGTGGNEQFF.

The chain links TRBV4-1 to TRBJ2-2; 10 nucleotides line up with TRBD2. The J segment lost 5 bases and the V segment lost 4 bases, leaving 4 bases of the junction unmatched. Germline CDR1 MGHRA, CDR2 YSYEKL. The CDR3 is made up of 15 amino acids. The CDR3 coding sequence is TGCGCCAGCAGCCTCACTAGCGGGGTGACCGGGGAGCTGTTTTTT. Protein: CASSLTSGVTGELFF.

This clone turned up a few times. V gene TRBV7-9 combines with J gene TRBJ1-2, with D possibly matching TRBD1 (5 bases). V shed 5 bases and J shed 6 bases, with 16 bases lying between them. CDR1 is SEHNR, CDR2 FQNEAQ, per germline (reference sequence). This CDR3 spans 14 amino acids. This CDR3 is CASSAPPGIHGYTF. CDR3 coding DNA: TGTGCCAGCAGCGCCCCTCCAGGGATCCATGGCTACACCTTC. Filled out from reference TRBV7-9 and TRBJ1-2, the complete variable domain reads DTGVSQNPRHKITKRGQNVTFRCDPISEHNRLYWYRQTLGQGPEFLTYFQNEAQLEKSRLLSDRFSAERPKGSFSTLEIQRTEQGDSAMYLCASSAPPGIHGYTFGSGTRLTVV.

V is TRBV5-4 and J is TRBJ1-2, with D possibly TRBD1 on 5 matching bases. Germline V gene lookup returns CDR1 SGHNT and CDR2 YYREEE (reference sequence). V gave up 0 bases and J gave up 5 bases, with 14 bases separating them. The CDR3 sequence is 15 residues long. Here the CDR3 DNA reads TGTGCCAGCAGCTTGGACCCGACAGCAAGATATGGCTACACCTTC. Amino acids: CASSLDPTARYGYTF.

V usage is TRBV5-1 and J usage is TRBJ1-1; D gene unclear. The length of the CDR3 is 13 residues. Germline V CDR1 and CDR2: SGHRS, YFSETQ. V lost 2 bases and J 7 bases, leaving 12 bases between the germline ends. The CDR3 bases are TGCGCCAGCAGCTTCGGGAGGTGGAATGAAGCTTTCTTT. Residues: CASSFGRWNEAFF. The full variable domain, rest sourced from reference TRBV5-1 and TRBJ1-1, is KAGVTQTPRYLIKTRGQQVTLSCSPISGHRSVSWYQQTPGQGLQFLFEYFSETQRNKGNFPGRFSGRQFSNSRSEMNVSTLELGDSALYLCASSFGRWNEAFFGQGTRLTVV.

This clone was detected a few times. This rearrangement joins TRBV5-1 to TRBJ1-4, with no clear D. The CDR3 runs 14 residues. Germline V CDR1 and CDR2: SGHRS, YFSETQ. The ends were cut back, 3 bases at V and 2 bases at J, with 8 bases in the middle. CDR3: CASSSGLTNEKLFF. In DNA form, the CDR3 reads TGCGCCAGCAGCTCAGGACTGACTAATGAAAAACTGTTTTTT.

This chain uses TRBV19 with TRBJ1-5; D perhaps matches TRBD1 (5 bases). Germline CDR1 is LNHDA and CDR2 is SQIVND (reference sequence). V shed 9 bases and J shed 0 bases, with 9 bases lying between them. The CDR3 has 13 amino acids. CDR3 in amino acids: CASNRYSNQPQHF. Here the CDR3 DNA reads TGTGCCAGCAACAGGTATAGCAATCAGCCCCAGCATTTT.

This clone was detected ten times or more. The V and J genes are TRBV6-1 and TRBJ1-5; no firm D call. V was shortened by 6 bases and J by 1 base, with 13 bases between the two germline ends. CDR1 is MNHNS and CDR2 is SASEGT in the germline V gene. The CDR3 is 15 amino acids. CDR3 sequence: CASSLGPGSNQPQHF. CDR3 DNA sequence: TGTGCCAGCAGCTTGGGCCCTGGGAGCAATCAGCCCCAGCATTTT.

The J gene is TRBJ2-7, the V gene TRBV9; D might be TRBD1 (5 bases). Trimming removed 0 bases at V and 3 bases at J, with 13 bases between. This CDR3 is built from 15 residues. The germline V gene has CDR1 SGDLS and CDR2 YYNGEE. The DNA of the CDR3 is TGTGCCAGCAGCGTAGGTTACAGGATAATCTACGAGCAGTACTTC. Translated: CASSVGYRIIYEQYF.

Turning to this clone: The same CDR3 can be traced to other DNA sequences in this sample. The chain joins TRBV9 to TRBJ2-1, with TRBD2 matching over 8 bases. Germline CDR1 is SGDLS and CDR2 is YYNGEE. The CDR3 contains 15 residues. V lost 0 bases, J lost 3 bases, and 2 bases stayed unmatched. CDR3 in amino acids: CASSVGSGGYNEQFF. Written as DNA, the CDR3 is TGTGCCAGCAGCGTAGGCAGCGGGGGCTACAATGAGCAGTTCTTC.

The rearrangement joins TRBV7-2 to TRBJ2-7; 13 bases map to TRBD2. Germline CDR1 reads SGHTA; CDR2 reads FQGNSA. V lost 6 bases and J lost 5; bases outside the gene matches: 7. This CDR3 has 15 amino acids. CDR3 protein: CASSLGLAGFNEQYF. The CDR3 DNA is TGTGCCAGCAGTTTGGGACTAGCGGGGTTTAACGAGCAGTACTTC.

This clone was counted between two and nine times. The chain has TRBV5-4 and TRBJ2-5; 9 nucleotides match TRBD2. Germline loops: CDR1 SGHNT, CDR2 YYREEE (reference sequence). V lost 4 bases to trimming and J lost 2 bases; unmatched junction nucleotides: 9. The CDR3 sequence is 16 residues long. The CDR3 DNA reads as TGTGCCAGCAGCAGGCTTAGCGGGGGCCCTCAAGAGACCCAGTACTTC. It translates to CASSRLSGGPQETQYF.

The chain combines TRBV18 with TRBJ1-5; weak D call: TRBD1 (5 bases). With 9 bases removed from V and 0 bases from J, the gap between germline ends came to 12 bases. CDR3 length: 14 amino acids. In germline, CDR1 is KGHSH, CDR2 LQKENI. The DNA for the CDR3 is TGTGCCAGTCGCCCGGGGGGTAGCAATCAGCCCCAGCATTTT. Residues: CASRPGGSNQPQHF.

For the CDR3, the DNA is TGTGCCAGCAGCAAGGCAGGGCTACGAGGCTACACCTTC. Translated: CASSKAGLRGYTF. This rearrangement joins TRBV21-1 to TRBJ1-2; TRBD1, the table's D call, was not compared with the DNA. TRBV21-1 is described as a pseudogene. The CDR3 is made up of 13 amino acids.

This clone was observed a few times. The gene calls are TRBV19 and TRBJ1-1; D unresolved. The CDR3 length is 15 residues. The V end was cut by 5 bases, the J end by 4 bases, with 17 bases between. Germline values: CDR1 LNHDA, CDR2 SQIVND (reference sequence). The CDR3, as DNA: TGTGCCAGTAGTGTTATAAGCAGTGGAGGCACTGAAGCTTTCTTT. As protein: CASSVISSGGTEAFF. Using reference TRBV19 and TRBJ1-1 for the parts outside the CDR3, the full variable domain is DGGITQSPKYLFRKEGQNVTLSCEQNLNHDAMYWYRQDPGQGLRLIYYSQIVNDFQKGDIAEGYSVSREKKESFPLTVTSAQKNPTAFYLCASSVISSGGTEAFFGQGTRLTVV.

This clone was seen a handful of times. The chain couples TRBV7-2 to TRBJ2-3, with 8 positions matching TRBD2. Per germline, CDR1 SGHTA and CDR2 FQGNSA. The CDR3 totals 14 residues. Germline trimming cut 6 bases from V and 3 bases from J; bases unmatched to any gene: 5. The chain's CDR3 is CASRRGGNTDTQYF. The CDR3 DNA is TGTGCCAGCAGACGGGGGGGCAATACAGATACGCAGTATTTT.

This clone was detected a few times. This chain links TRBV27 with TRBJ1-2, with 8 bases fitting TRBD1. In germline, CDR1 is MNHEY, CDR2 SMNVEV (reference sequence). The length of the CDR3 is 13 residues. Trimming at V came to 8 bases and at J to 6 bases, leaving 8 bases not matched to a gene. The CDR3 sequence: CASGLQGADGYTF. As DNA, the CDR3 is TGTGCCAGCGGGCTTCAGGGGGCCGATGGCTACACCTTC.

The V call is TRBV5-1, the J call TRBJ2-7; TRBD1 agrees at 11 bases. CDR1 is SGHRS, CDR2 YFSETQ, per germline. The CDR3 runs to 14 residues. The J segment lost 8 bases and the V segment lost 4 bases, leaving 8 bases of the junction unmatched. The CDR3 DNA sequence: TGCGCCAGCAGCCTAGGACAGGGGGCGCGGCAGCAGTACTTC. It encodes CASSLGQGARQQYF.

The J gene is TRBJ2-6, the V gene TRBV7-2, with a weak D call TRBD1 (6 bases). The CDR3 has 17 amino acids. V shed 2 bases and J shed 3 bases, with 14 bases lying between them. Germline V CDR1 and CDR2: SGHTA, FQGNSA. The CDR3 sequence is CASSLRLGARGANVLTF. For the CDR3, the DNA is TGTGCCAGCAGCTTACGTCTGGGGGCGCGTGGGGCCAACGTCCTGACTTTC. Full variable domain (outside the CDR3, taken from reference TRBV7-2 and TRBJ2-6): GAGVSQSPSNKVTEKGKDVELRCDPISGHTALYWYRQSLGQGLEFLIYFQGNSAPDKSGLPSDRFSAERTGGSVSTLTIQRTQQEDSAVYLCASSLRLGARGANVLTFGAGSRLTVL.

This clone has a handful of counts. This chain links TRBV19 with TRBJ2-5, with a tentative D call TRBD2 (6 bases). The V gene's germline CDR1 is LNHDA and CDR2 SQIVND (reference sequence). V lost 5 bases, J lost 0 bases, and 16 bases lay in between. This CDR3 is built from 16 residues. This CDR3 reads CASSRLGWEDQETQYF. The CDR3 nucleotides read TGTGCCAGTAGTCGACTCGGGTGGGAGGACCAAGAGACCCAGTACTTC.

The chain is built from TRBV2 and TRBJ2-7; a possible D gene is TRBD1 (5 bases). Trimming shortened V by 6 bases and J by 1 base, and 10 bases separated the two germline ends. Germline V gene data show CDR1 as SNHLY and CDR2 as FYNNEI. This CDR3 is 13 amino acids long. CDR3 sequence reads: CASRPQGSYEQYF. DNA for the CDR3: TGTGCCAGCAGGCCTCAGGGATCCTACGAGCAGTACTTC. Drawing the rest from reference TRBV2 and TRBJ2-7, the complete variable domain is EPEVTQTPSHQVTQMGQEVILRCVPISNHLYFYWYRQILGQKVEFLVSFYNNEISEKSEIFDDQFSVERPDGSNFTLKIRSTKLEDSAMYFCASRPQGSYEQYFGPGTRLTVT.

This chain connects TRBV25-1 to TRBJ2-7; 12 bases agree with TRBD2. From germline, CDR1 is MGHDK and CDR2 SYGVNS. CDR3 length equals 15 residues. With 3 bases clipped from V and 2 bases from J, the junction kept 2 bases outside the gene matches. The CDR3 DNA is TGTGCCAGCAGTGAGGCTAGCGGGGGGGCCTACGAGCAGTACTTC. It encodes CASSEASGGAYEQYF.